The T cell receptor (beta chain) described here comes from a study of blood T cell repertoires in COVID-19. Study-wide context: Specimens from acute and convalescent COVID-19 originated in the United States, Italy and Spain. The analysed material was cDNA or gDNA that came from T cells, B-cell-depleted T cells, or PBMCs.

Authors' processing steps: Reference gene primer amplification gave nucleated cell count estimates. TCRdb keeps only in-frame clones here, not all; method: immunoSEQ multiplex PCR. The DNA gave D and trimming, while V, J and clone size come from that table. The sample consists of under 300,000 clones, about 73% of them appearing once. In this sample, this clone turned up once. The V and J ends lost 5 bases and 14 bases, in that order; junction bases with no gene match: 6. The CDR3 is 12 amino acids. Germline V lookup: CDR1 SGHTA, CDR2 FQGNSA. The source of this sequence is a woman at least 80 years old with acute or convalescent COVID-19. This chain joins TRBV7-2 and TRBJ1-6; 7 bases line up with TRBD1. The specimen was peripheral blood. In DNA, the CDR3 is TGTGCCAGCAGCCGGGACAGTCTAACCCTCCACTTT. Translating gives CASSRDSLTLHF.